This T cell receptor (beta chain) was recorded in a study of cytomegalovirus exposure and HLA in healthy donors. In the PCR, 60 Vbeta and 13 Jbeta primers were used. Profiled with immunoSEQ multiplex PCR; TCRdb holds only in-frame clones, not every one. This table has some 150,000 clones, more than 75% appearing once. V was trimmed by 5 bases and J by 4 bases, leaving 17 bases between them. CDR1 and CDR2 (germline): SEHNR, FQNEAQ (reference sequence). CDR3 length equals 16 residues. The chain links TRBV7-9 to TRBJ2-2; maybe TRBD2 (5 bases). Sequenced material: PBMCs. The sequence came from a woman between 40 and 55 years old in good health and CMV-seropositive. The CDR3 is CASSSREHHPTGELFF. CDR3 DNA sequence: TGTGCCAGCAGCAGCCGGGAACACCACCCCACCGGGGAGCTGTTTTTT.